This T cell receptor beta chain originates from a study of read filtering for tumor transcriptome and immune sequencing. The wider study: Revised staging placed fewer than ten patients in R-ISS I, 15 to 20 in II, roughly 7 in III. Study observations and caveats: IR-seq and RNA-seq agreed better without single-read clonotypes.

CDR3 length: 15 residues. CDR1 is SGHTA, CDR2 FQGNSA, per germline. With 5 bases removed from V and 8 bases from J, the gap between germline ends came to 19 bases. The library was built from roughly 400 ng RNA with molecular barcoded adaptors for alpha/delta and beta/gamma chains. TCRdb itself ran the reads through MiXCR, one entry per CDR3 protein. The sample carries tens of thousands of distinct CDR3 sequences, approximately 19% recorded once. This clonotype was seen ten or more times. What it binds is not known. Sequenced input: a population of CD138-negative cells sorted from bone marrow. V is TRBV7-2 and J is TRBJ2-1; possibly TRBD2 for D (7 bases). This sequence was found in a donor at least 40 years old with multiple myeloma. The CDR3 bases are TGTGCCAGCAGCCCCCTAGGGGGGGCCGCGGATGAGCAGTTCTTC. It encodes CASSPLGGAADEQFF.